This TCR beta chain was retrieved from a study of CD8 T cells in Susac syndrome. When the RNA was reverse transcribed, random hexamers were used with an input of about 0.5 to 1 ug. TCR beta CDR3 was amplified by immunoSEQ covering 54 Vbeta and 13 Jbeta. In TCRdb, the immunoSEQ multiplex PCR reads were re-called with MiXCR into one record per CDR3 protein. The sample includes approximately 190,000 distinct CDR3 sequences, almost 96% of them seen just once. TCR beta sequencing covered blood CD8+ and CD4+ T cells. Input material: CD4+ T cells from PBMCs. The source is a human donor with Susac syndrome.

The chain's CDR3 is CASSLNQKGLSYNEQFF. In nucleotides, the CDR3 is TGTGCCAGCAGCTTAAACCAGAAAGGGCTCTCTTACAATGAGCAGTTCTTC. V usage is TRBV7-2 and J usage is TRBJ2-1; D is undetermined. V lost 2 bases, J lost 4 bases, and 18 bases lay in between. This CDR3 has 17 residues. CDR1 is SGHTA, CDR2 FQGNSA, per germline.